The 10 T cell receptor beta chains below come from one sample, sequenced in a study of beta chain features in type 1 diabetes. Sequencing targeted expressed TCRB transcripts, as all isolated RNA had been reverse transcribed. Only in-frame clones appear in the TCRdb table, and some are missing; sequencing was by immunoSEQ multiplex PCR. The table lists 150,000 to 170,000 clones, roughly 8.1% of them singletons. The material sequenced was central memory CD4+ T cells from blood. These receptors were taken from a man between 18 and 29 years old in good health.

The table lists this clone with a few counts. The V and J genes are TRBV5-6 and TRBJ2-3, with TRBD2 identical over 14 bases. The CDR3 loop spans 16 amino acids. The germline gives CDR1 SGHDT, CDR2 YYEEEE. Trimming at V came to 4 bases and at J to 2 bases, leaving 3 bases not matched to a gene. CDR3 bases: TGTGCCAGCAGCCCGGGACTAGCGGGGGTCACAGATACGCAGTATTTT. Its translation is CASSPGLAGVTDTQYF.

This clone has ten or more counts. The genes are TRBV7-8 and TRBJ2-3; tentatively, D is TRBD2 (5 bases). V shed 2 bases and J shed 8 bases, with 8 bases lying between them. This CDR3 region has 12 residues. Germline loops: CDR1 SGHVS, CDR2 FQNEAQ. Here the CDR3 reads CASSLLAGTQYF. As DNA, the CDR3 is TGTGCCAGCAGCTTACTGGCGGGTACGCAGTATTTT.

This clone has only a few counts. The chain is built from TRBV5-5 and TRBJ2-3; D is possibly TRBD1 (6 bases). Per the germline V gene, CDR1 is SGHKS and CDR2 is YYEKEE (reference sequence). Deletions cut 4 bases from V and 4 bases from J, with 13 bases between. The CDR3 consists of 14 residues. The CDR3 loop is CASSARTGSDTQYF. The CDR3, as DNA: TGTGCCAGCAGCGCCAGAACAGGGTCAGATACGCAGTATTTT.

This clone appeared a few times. CDR3 sequence (DNA): TGTGCCAGCAGCTCCGCGGGCCTGGGGAAAAATCAGCCCCAGCATTTT. It codes for CASSSAGLGKNQPQHF. This rearrangement joins TRBV7-9 to TRBJ1-5; D call uncertain. Germline-derived CDR1 and CDR2 are SEHNR and FQNEAQ (reference sequence). The ends were cut back, 4 bases at V and 4 bases at J, with 17 bases in the middle. This CDR3 contains 16 residues.

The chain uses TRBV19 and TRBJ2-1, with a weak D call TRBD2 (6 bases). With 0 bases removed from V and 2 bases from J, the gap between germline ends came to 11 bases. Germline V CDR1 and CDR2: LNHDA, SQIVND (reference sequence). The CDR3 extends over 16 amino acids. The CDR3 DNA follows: TGTGCCAGTAGTATAGAGGGCGGGATAGCCTACAATGAGCAGTTCTTC. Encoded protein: CASSIEGGIAYNEQFF.

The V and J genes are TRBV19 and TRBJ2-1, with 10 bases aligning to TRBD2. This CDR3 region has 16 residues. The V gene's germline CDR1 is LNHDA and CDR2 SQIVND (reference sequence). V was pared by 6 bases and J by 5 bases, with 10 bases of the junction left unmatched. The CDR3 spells CASRLELAGIHNEQFF. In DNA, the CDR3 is TGTGCCAGTAGACTCGAACTAGCGGGAATCCACAATGAGCAGTTCTTC.

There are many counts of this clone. CDR3 coding DNA: TGTGCCAGCAGCTTGGGACAGGGGAATGGCTACACCTTC. Its translation: CASSLGQGNGYTF. The chain is built from TRBV7-3 and TRBJ1-2; 10 bases match TRBD1. The CDR3 length is 13 residues. Per germline, CDR1 SGHTA and CDR2 FQGTGA. Trimming at V came to 3 bases and at J to 6 bases, leaving 1 base not matched to a gene.

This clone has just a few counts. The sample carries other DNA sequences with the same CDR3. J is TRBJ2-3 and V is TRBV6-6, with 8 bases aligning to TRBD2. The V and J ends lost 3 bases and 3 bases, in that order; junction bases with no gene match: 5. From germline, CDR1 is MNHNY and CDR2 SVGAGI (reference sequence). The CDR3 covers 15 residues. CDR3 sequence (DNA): TGTGCCAGCAGTTATGGGGCTAGCGGGACAGATACGCAGTATTTT. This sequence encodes CASSYGASGTDTQYF.

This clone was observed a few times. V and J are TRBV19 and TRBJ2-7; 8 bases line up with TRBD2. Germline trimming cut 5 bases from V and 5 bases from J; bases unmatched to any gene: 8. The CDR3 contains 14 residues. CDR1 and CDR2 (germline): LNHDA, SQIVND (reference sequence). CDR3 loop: CASSLGTRRDEQYF. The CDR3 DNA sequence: TGTGCCAGTAGTCTCGGGACTAGACGTGACGAGCAGTACTTC.

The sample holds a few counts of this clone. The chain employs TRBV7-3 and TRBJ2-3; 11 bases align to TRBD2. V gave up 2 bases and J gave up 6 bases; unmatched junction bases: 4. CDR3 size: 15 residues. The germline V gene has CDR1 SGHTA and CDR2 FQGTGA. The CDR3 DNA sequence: TGTGCCAGCAGCTTAGGACTAGCGGGTGGTGATACGCAGTATTTT. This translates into CASSLGLAGGDTQYF.